A selection of T cell receptor beta chains follows, all from one sample in a study of T-cell memory formation after mild COVID-19. TCRdb ran MiXCR on the 5' RACE reads and lists one entry per CDR3 protein. This sample has about 110,000 distinct CDR3 sequences, with approximately 15% found just once. Sequenced: PBMCs or a T cell subset sorted from them (not recorded which). These receptors came from a man between 18 and 35 years old who had mild COVID-19 (a few samples of this study predate the infection). Cell type and time point are not known. Each CDR3 is given with its conserved first and last residue.

j_call v_call cdr3_aa
TRBJ2-5 TRBV7-2 CASRLVGEETQYF
TRBJ2-7 TRBV7-9 CASSLALWGYEQYF
TRBJ1-1 TRBV27 CASSLVGGEAFF
TRBJ2-7 TRBV18 CASSNAPYEQYF
TRBJ2-3 TRBV5-4 CASSWSRGAAQYF
TRBJ2-1 TRBV5-1 CASQRVAGGPRYNEQFF
TRBJ2-7 TRBV20-1 CSARGVLGGSFEQYF
TRBJ1-1 TRBV19 CASSIDVGSLNTEAFF
TRBJ2-1 TRBV14 CASSSWTGPNRNEQFF
TRBJ1-5 TRBV4-1 CASSQDRGGGFVGNQPQHF
TRBJ2-3 TRBV27 CASSLSTSGGTDTQYF
TRBJ1-3 TRBV7-2 CASSLSTSGGNTIYF
TRBJ1-2 TRBV25-1 CASSEHEFNYGYTF
TRBJ1-1 TRBV12-3/TRBV12-4 CASSLGGWVGTEAFF
TRBJ2-3 TRBV4-2 CASSPELDGTDTQYF
TRBJ2-5 TRBV5-1 CASSLLGSKETQYF
TRBJ1-4 TRBV12-3/TRBV12-4 CASSFWDRDRTTNEKLFF
TRBJ2-3 TRBV20-1 CSARWTSGTDTQYF
TRBJ2-2 TRBV7-9 CPSSWENTGELFF
TRBJ2-5 TRBV12-3/TRBV12-4 CASGPGGTETQYF
TRBJ2-6 TRBV12-3/TRBV12-4 CASSLEYRGGSGANVLTF
TRBJ2-3 TRBV4-1 CASKTSGRSTDTQYF
TRBJ2-3 TRBV2 CASSFVQANTQYF